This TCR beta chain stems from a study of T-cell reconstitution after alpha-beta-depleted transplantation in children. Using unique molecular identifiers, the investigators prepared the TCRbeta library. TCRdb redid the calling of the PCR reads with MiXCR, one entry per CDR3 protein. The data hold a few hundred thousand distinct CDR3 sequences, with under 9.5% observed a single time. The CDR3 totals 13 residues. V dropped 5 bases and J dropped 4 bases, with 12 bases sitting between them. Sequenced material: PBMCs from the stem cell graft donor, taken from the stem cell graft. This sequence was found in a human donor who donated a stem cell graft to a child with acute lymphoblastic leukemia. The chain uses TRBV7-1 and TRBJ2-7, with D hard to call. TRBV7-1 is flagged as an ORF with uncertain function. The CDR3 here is CASSPSGFYEQYF. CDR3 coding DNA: TGTGCCAGCAGCCCGAGTGGCTTTTACGAGCAGTACTTC.